This TCR beta chain came from a study of prognosis after radiotherapy for stage I lung cancer. Study at large: Those with stage I non-small cell lung cancer who took part were enrolled between early 2018 and 2019.

CDR1 is MNHEY, CDR2 SVGEGT, per germline. The CDR3 runs 15 residues. Multiplex PCR in two rounds served to amplify TCR beta CDR3 from genomic DNA. Primers (each specific to one TRBV or TRBJ gene) were used in first-round PCR. TCRdb re-analysed the multiplex PCR reads in MiXCR, keeping a single row per CDR3 protein. Of approximately 11,000 distinct CDR3 sequences listed, around 55% are singletons. This clonotype came up many times. This sequence may be a read error, since a much larger clone differs from it by one base. The sequence came from a donor at least 50 years old with non-small cell lung cancer. The sequenced sample was PBMCs, obtained before or after stereotactic body radiation therapy (not recorded which). The genes are TRBV6-2 or TRBV6-3 and TRBJ2-3; TRBD2 matches 8 bases. The CDR3 coding sequence is TGTGCCGGCAGTGACTCAGCGGGGGGCACAGATACGCAGTATTTT. Amino acid sequence: CAGSDSAGGTDTQYF.